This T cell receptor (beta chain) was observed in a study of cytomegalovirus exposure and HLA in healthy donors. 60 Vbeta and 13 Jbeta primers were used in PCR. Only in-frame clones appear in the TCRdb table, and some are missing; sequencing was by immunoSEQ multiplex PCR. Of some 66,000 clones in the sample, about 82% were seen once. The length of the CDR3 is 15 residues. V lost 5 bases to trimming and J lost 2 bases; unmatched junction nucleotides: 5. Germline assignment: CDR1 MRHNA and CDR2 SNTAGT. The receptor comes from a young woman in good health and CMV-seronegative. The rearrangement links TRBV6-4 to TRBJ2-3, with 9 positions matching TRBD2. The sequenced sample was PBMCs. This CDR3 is CASSLAGTHTDTQYF. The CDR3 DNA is TGTGCCAGCAGTCTAGCGGGAACACACACAGATACGCAGTATTTT.